This T cell receptor beta chain was sequenced during a study of T-cell reconstitution after alpha-beta-depleted transplantation in children. Germline CDR1 is MNHEY and CDR2 is SVGEGT. The length of the CDR3 is 15 residues. V was cut by 6 bases and J by 2 bases, with 14 bases left in between. Unique molecular identifiers were built into the TCRbeta library. TCRdb re-called the PCR reads with MiXCR, one entry per CDR3 protein. The sample includes approximately 400,000 distinct CDR3 sequences, 15% to 20% of them seen just once. This TCR came from a boy under two years old who had a stem cell transplant for Wiskott-Aldrich syndrome, so the T cells may come from the graft donor. This chain joins TRBV6-2 or TRBV6-3 and TRBJ1-5, with D uncertain. This sample comprised PBMCs, mostly from graft donor cells, obtained 360 days after TCRalphabeta/CD19-depleted stem cell transplant. As DNA, the CDR3 is TGTGCCAGCAGCTCCTCAGGATTCGGCAATCAGCCCCAGCATTTT. Protein: CASSSSGFGNQPQHF.